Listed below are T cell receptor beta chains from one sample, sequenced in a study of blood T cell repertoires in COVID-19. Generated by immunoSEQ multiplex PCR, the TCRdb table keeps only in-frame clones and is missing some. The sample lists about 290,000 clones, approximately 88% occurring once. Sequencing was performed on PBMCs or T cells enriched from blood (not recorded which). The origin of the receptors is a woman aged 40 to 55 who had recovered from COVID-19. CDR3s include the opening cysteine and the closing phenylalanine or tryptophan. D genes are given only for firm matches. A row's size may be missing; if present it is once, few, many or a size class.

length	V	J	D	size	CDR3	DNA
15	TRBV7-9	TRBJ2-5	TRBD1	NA	CASSWPGQGKETQYF	TGTGCCAGCAGCTGGCCGGGACAGGGAAAAGAGACCCAGTACTTC
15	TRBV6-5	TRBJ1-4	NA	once	CASSSGLQYNEKLFF	TGTGCCAGCAGCTCCGGCTTACAGTATAATGAAAAACTGTTTTTT
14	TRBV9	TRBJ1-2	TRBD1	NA	CASSLEPGGWGYTF	TGTGCCAGCAGCCTTGAACCAGGGGGCTGGGGCTACACCTTC
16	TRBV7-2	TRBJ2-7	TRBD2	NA	CASSLVFLAVSGEQYF	TGTGCCAGCAGCTTAGTATTCCTAGCGGTCTCCGGCGAGCAGTACTTC
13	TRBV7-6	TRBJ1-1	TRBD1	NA	CASSLDRGGKAFF	TGTGCCAGCAGCTTGGACAGGGGTGGGAAAGCTTTCTTT
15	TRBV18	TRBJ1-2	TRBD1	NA	CASSLGTGNPYGYTF	TGTGCCAGCTCACTGGGGACAGGGAATCCCTATGGCTACACCTTC
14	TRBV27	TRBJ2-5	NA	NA	CASSQTRFQETQYF	TGTGCCAGCAGTCAGACTAGATTCCAGGAGACCCAGTACTTC
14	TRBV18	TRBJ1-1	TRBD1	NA	CASSPTGGNTEAFF	TGTGCCAGCTCCCCGACAGGGGGGAACACTGAAGCTTTCTTT
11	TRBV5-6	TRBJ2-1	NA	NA	CASSLYNEQFF	TGTGCCAGCAGCCTGTACAATGAGCAGTTCTTC
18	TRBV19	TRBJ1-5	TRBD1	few	CASSIGYKTGRSGQPQHF	TGTGCCAGTAGTATAGGCTACAAGACAGGGAGGTCAGGTCAGCCCCAGCATTTT
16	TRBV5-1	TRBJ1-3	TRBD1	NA	CASSLGQGMTGNTIYF	TGCGCCAGCAGCTTGGGACAGGGGATGACTGGAAACACCATATATTTT
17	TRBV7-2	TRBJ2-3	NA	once	CASSRLSYGLSTDTQYF	TGTGCCAGCAGCCGCCTCTCATACGGACTGAGCACAGATACGCAGTATTTT
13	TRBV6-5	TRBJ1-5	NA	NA	CASEHRLNQPQHF	TGTGCCAGCGAGCACCGACTCAATCAGCCCCAGCATTTT
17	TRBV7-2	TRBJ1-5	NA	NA	CASSARNDRINNQPQHF	TGTGCCAGCAGCGCGCGTAATGACAGGATTAACAATCAGCCCCAGCATTTT
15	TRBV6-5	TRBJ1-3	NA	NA	CASSYDTSSGNTIYF	TGTGCCAGCAGTTACGACACCTCCTCTGGAAACACCATATATTTT
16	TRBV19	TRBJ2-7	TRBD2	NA	CASKATGTSGTYEQYF	TGTGCCAGTAAGGCAACCGGGACTAGCGGGACATACGAGCAGTACTTC